One and the same sample provided the 2 T cell receptor beta chains below, sequenced in a study of blood T cell repertoires in COVID-19. Sequencing was performed with immunoSEQ multiplex PCR; in TCRdb, only in-frame clones are kept and a portion is missing. Among 150,000 to 200,000 clones listed, 70% to 90% were seen once. Sequencing input: peripheral blood. The receptors were sampled from an older man with active or convalescent COVID-19.

The chain carries TRBV3-1 (or the pseudogene TRBV3-2) and TRBJ2-4, with D perhaps matching TRBD2 (5 bases). This CDR3 is 17 amino acids long. Deletions cut 4 bases from V and 0 bases from J, with 16 bases between. Germline V gives CDR1 LGHDT, CDR2 YNNKEL (reference sequence). DNA of the CDR3: TGTGCCAGCAGCCCCCGGGAAGGACTCATAGCCAAAAACATTCAGTACTTC. The encoded protein is CASSPREGLIAKNIQYF.

This rearrangement joins TRBV28 to TRBJ2-6, with a tentative D call TRBD2 (6 bases). Germline V gives CDR1 MDHEN, CDR2 SYDVKM. This CDR3 region has 16 residues. V shed 6 bases and J shed 0 bases, with 12 bases lying between them. CDR3 loop: CASREGRNSGANVLTF. CDR3 nucleotide sequence: TGTGCCAGCAGGGAGGGACGGAACTCTGGGGCCAACGTCCTGACTTTC.